This T cell receptor (beta chain) was profiled in a study of early T cells in non-severe SARS-CoV-2 infection. Across the whole study: With bulk RNA from unsorted whole blood as input, sequencing yielded unpaired chains.

Many counts were recorded for this clonotype. Its matching antigen is unknown. Study-level points and caveats: Matches to VDJdb favored anti-spike CD8 responses and missed private and CD4 specificities.

Germline-derived CDR1 and CDR2 are MNHEY and SMNVEV (reference sequence). V gave up 9 bases and J gave up 6 bases; unmatched junction bases: 6. The CDR3 has 13 amino acids. Unique molecular identifiers tagged individual cDNA molecules. TCRdb re-derived calls from the 5' RACE reads in MiXCR, one entry per CDR3 protein. The data hold roughly 63,000 distinct CDR3 sequences, with around 12% observed a single time. The clonotype comes from an adult who was a healthcare worker with PCR-confirmed SARS-CoV-2 infection or an uninfected control (not recorded which). The donor label of this sample is uncertain. The sample here was whole blood, taken at baseline. The chain combines TRBV27 with TRBJ1-4, with 8 bases fitting TRBD1. The CDR3 sequence: CASRQGMDEKLFF. The CDR3 nucleotides are TGTGCCAGTAGACAGGGGATGGATGAAAAACTGTTTTTT.